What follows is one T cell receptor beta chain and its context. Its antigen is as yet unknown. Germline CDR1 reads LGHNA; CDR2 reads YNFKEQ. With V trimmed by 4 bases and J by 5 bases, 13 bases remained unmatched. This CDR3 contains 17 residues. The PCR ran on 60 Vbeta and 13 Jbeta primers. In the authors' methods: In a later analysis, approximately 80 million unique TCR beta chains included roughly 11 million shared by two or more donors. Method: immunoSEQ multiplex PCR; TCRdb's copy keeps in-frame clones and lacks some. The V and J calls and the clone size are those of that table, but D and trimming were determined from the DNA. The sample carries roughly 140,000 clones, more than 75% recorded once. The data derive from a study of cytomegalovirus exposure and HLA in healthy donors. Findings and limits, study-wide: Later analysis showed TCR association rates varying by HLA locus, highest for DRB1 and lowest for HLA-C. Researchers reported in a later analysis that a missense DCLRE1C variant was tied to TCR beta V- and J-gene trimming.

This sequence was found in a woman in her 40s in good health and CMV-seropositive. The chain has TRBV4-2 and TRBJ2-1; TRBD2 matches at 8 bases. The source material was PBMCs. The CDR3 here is CASSLIQHGRVDNEQFF. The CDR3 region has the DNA TGTGCCAGCAGCCTGATCCAGCACGGGAGGGTCGACAATGAGCAGTTCTTC.